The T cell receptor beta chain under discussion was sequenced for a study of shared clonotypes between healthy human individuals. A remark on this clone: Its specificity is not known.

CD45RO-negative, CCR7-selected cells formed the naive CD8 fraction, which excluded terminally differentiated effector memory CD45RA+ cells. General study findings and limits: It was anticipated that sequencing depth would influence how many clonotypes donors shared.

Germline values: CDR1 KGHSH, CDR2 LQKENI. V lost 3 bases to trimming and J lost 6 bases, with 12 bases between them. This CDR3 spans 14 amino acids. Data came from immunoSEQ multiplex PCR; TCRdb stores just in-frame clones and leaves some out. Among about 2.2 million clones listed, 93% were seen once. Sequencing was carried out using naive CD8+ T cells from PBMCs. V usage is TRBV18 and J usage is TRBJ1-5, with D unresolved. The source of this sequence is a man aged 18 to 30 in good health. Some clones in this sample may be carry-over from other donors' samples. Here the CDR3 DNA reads TGTGCCAGCTCACCGGACGCTTATACTCAGCCCCAGCATTTT. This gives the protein CASSPDAYTQPQHF.